A single sample gave rise to the 25 T cell receptor beta chains below, sequenced in a study of T cell responses to AZD1222 COVID-19 vaccine. Clones were sequenced by immunoSEQ multiplex PCR, and TCRdb holds only the in-frame ones, with some missing. The sample consists of roughly 100,000 clones, around 94% of them appearing once. Sequenced material: peripheral blood, taken on day 0 of AZD1222 vaccination. The receptor set was obtained from an adult in good health.

The rearrangement joins TRBV25-1 to TRBJ1-2; D perhaps matches TRBD1 (5 bases). V was pared by 2 bases and J by 2 bases, with 15 bases between. CDR3 length: 16 amino acids. Germline V lookup: CDR1 MGHDK, CDR2 SYGVNS. The CDR3 DNA reads as TGTGCCAGCAGTGAAGGGAGCGGGGGTGCAAACTATGGCTACACCTTC. As protein: CASSEGSGGANYGYTF.

The chain combines TRBV29-1 with TRBJ1-4; 7 bases agree with TRBD1. CDR1 and CDR2 from the germline V gene are SQVTM and ANQGSEA. V dropped 7 bases and J dropped 0; count of bases not matched to a gene: 2. The CDR3 totals 13 residues. For the CDR3, the DNA is TGCAGCGGGAGGGGGCCAACTAATGAAAAACTGTTTTTT. Protein sequence: CSGRGPTNEKLFF.

The gene calls are TRBV28 and TRBJ1-5; D is undetermined. Germline V gene lookup returns CDR1 MDHEN and CDR2 SYDVKM. CDR3 size: 16 residues. V was shortened by 7 bases and J by 4 bases, with 20 bases between the two germline ends. The CDR3, as DNA: TGTGCCAGCATGGCCGATCCTTTGAAGGGAAATCAGCCCCAGCATTTT. The encoded protein is CASMADPLKGNQPQHF.

CDR3 amino acids: CASKKDRVSYEQYF. Here the CDR3 DNA reads TGTGCCAGCAAAAAGGACAGGGTTTCCTACGAGCAGTACTTC. The V call is TRBV7-2, the J call TRBJ2-7; the match to TRBD1 covers 8 bases. The CDR3 spans 14 residues. The germline gives CDR1 SGHTA, CDR2 FQGNSA. V was pared by 7 bases and J by 1 base, with 6 bases of the junction left unmatched.

This chain connects TRBV6-1 to TRBJ2-1; the match to TRBD2 covers 10 bases. The V segment lost 1 base and the J segment 0 bases; nucleotides outside the gene matches: 6. CDR1 and CDR2 (germline): MNHNS, SASEGT. The CDR3 spans 18 residues. The DNA of the CDR3 is TGTGCCAGCAGTGAAGGACTAGCGGGCTACCGCTCCTACAATGAGCAGTTCTTC. This sequence encodes CASSEGLAGYRSYNEQFF.

The rearrangement uses TRBV4-3 and TRBJ2-3, with 7 bases matching TRBD2. Per germline, CDR1 LGHNA and CDR2 YSLEER. The V and J ends lost 0 bases and 1 base, in that order; junction bases with no gene match: 1. This CDR3 is built from 15 residues. CDR3 amino acids: CASSQEGLRTDTQYF. In nucleotides, the CDR3 is TGCGCCAGCAGCCAAGAGGGACTACGCACAGATACGCAGTATTTT.

The V gene is TRBV6-5, the J gene TRBJ1-6; no reliable D call. The germline gives CDR1 MNHEY, CDR2 SVGAGI. V lost 6 bases and J lost 0, with 9 bases in between. This CDR3 contains 15 residues. CDR3 region: CASSVESSYNSPLHF. In nucleotides, the CDR3 is TGTGCCAGCAGCGTAGAAAGCTCCTATAATTCACCCCTCCACTTT.

The rearrangement joins TRBV28 to TRBJ1-1; a weak D match, TRBD1 (6 bases). The CDR3 extends over 13 amino acids. Germline V CDR1 and CDR2: MDHEN, SYDVKM. Trimming left V 8 bases short and J 1 base short, with 11 bases between. CDR3 amino acids: CASQTQGNTEAFF. CDR3 coding DNA: TGTGCCAGCCAGACACAGGGGAACACTGAAGCTTTCTTT.

The chain uses TRBV5-6 and TRBJ1-2, with D unclear. Trimming took off 2 bases at V and 8 bases at J, with 19 bases between the two ends. The CDR3 extends over 15 amino acids. The germline CDR1 and CDR2 sequences are SGHDT and YYEEEE. The CDR3 reads CASSFPLPPVWGYTF. The CDR3 bases are TGTGCCAGCAGCTTCCCTCTTCCACCCGTGTGGGGCTACACCTTC.

The chain couples TRBV7-7 to TRBJ1-1; no clear D. The germline V and J ends were trimmed by 5 bases and 0 bases, with 7 bases remaining between them. The germline V gene encodes CDR1 SSHAT and CDR2 FNYEAQ (reference sequence). CDR3 length equals 13 residues. For the CDR3, the DNA is TGTGCCAGCAGCATACAGATGAACACTGAAGCTTTCTTT. Its translation is CASSIQMNTEAFF. Combining the CDR3 with reference TRBV7-7 and TRBJ1-1 gives the whole variable domain GAGVSQSPRYKVTKRGQDVTLRCDPISSHATLYWYQQALGQGPEFLTYFNYEAQPDKSGLPSDRFSAERPEGSISTLTIQRTEQRDSAMYRCASSIQMNTEAFFGQGTRLTVV.

The CDR3 is CASSPRGGPAGYTF. DNA for the CDR3: TGTGCCAGCAGTCCGCGCGGGGGACCAGCTGGCTACACCTTC. The chain recombines TRBV2 with TRBJ1-2; D is possibly TRBD1 (5 bases). The CDR3 sequence is 14 residues long. Germline CDR1 SNHLY, CDR2 FYNNEI. The V and J ends lost 5 bases and 7 bases respectively, with 17 bases between them.

The rearrangement links TRBV5-6 to TRBJ1-2, with D maybe TRBD1 (5 bases). Germline V CDR1 and CDR2: SGHDT, YYEEEE. The CDR3 contains 13 residues. The V and J ends lost 0 bases and 8 bases respectively, with 11 bases between them. The CDR3 sequence: CASSLEPGSGYTF. The CDR3 DNA is TGTGCCAGCAGCTTGGAGCCAGGGTCAGGCTACACCTTC.

The rearrangement links TRBV2 to TRBJ2-1, with D unresolved. Germline CDR1 reads SNHLY; CDR2 reads FYNNEI. CDR3 length: 15 residues. V was trimmed by 5 bases and J by 0 bases, leaving 11 bases between them. This CDR3 reads CASSKQISSYNEQFF. In nucleotides, the CDR3 is TGTGCCAGCAGTAAACAGATAAGCTCCTACAATGAGCAGTTCTTC.

The chain recombines TRBV2 with TRBJ1-6; D remains unclear. Germline V gives CDR1 SNHLY, CDR2 FYNNEI. The V gene lost 8 bases and the J gene lost 0 bases, with 11 bases spanning the gap. The CDR3 loop spans 15 amino acids. Here the CDR3 DNA reads TGTGCCAGCTCGCCATCCGGCTCCTATAATTCACCCCTCCACTTT. It is translated as CASSPSGSYNSPLHF. Using reference TRBV2 and TRBJ1-6 for the parts outside the CDR3, the full variable domain is EPEVTQTPSHQVTQMGQEVILRCVPISNHLYFYWYRQILGQKVEFLVSFYNNEISEKSEIFDDQFSVERPDGSNFTLKIRSTKLEDSAMYFCASSPSGSYNSPLHFGNGTRLTVT.

The CDR3 loop is CASSPMTEGFYGYTF. The CDR3 bases are TGTGCCAGCTCACCGATGACGGAAGGATTCTATGGCTACACCTTC. V gene TRBV18 combines with J gene TRBJ1-2; D remains unclear. The CDR3 runs to 15 residues. CDR1 and CDR2 (germline): KGHSH, LQKENI. V gave up 3 bases and J gave up 4 bases, with 15 bases separating them.

This rearrangement joins TRBV9 to TRBJ1-1; D might be TRBD1 (5 bases). This CDR3 comprises 13 residues. V lost 7 bases and J lost 1, with 11 bases in between. Germline values: CDR1 SGDLS, CDR2 YYNGEE. In DNA, the CDR3 is TGTGCCAGCGGCCTGGGGGGGAACACTGAAGCTTTCTTT. Encoded protein: CASGLGGNTEAFF.

The chain is built from TRBV4-1 and TRBJ1-6, with D tentatively TRBD1 (5 bases). Germline CDR1 is MGHRA and CDR2 is YSYEKL. This CDR3 comprises 12 residues. The V and J ends lost 9 bases and 8 bases respectively, with 11 bases between them. The CDR3 bases are TGCGCCAGTCAGGGTAGAGATTCACCCCTCCACTTT. Translating it yields CASQGRDSPLHF.

The V gene is TRBV3-1 (or the pseudogene TRBV3-2), the J gene TRBJ2-7; 8 nucleotides align to TRBD2. The ends lost 1 base at V and 4 bases at J; junction bases unmatched: 6. The length of the CDR3 is 15 residues. The germline V gene has CDR1 LGHDT and CDR2 YNNKEL (reference sequence). Here the CDR3 reads CASSQVEREKYEQYF. CDR3 bases: TGTGCCAGCAGCCAAGTGGAGCGGGAGAAGTACGAGCAGTACTTC.

The chain carries TRBV28 and TRBJ2-7; a weak D match, TRBD1 (6 bases). Trimming pared 6 bases from V and 2 bases from J, leaving 14 bases between. Per the germline V gene, CDR1 is MDHEN and CDR2 is SYDVKM. The length of the CDR3 is 14 residues. The CDR3 reads CASSQNRDPYEQYF. In DNA form, the CDR3 reads TGTGCCAGCAGCCAGAACAGGGATCCCTACGAGCAGTACTTC. Full variable domain (rest looked up from reference TRBV28 and TRBJ2-7): DVKVTQSSRYLVKRTGEKVFLECVQDMDHENMFWYRQDPGLGLRLIYFSYDVKMKEKGDIPEGYSVSREKKERFSLILESASTNQTSMYLCASSQNRDPYEQYFGPGTRLTVT.

A word on this clone: The sample carries other DNA sequences with the same CDR3. The chain carries TRBV25-1 and TRBJ1-6; D uncertain. From germline, CDR1 is MGHDK and CDR2 SYGVNS. CDR3 length equals 14 residues. The V end was cut by 5 bases, the J end by 0 bases, with 5 bases between. This chain's CDR3 is CASSQSSYNSPLHF. The CDR3 DNA reads TGTGCCAGCAGTCAGAGCTCCTATAATTCACCCCTCCACTTT. The whole variable domain, filled in from reference TRBV25-1 and TRBJ1-6, reads EADIYQTPRYLVIGTGKKITLECSQTMGHDKMYWYQQDPGMELHLIHYSYGVNSTEKGDLSSESTVSRIRTEHFPLTLESARPSHTSQYLCASSQSSYNSPLHFGNGTRLTVT.

This chain connects TRBV14 to TRBJ1-6, with D maybe TRBD1 (5 bases). The CDR3 contains 15 residues. CDR1 is SGHDN, CDR2 FVKESK, per germline. Between the trimmed V and J ends, which lost 4 bases and 10 bases, there was a span of 17 bases. The CDR3 protein is CASSLSRESGSPLHF. CDR3 coding DNA: TGTGCCAGCAGCCTTTCCAGGGAATCGGGATCACCCCTCCACTTT.

V usage is TRBV5-6 and J usage is TRBJ2-1; perhaps TRBD2 as D (5 bases). The germline V gene has CDR1 SGHDT and CDR2 YYEEEE. This CDR3 has 16 residues. V lost 4 bases and J lost 7, with 21 bases in between. The CDR3: CASSRPFQRGRNEQFF. The CDR3 DNA reads TGTGCCAGCAGCAGACCCTTCCAGCGAGGGAGAAATGAGCAGTTCTTC.

This sequence joins TRBV11-2 and TRBJ2-5; a possible D gene is TRBD2 (6 bases). The ends were cut back, 4 bases at V and 2 bases at J, with 11 bases in the middle. This CDR3 is built from 14 residues. Looked up from germline, CDR1 is SGHAT and CDR2 is FQNNGV. CDR3 coding DNA: TGTGCCAGCAGCTCGGGACTCATTCAAGAGACCCAGTACTTC. Translating it yields CASSSGLIQETQYF.

This sequence joins TRBV7-8 and TRBJ2-7, with no clear D. V lost 1 base and J 3 bases, leaving 10 bases between the germline ends. Germline V gene sequence: CDR1 SGHVS, CDR2 FQNEAQ. CDR3 length equals 14 residues. The CDR3 loop is CASSLGAVYYEQYF. Written as DNA, the CDR3 is TGTGCCAGCAGCTTAGGAGCAGTCTACTACGAGCAGTACTTC.

This clone was found once. This chain connects TRBV9 to TRBJ2-1, with D possibly TRBD2 on 5 matching bases. The CDR3 runs 15 residues. Germline CDR1 reads SGDLS; CDR2 reads YYNGEE. Trimming left V 4 bases short and J 3 bases short, with 14 bases between. The CDR3 sequence: CASSLDGENYNEQFF. Here the CDR3 DNA reads TGTGCCAGCAGCCTAGACGGGGAAAACTACAATGAGCAGTTCTTC.